A selection of T cell receptor beta chains follows, all from one sample in a study of STAT5B mutations in CD4+ large granular lymphocyte leukemia. Sequencing used immunoSEQ multiplex PCR; TCRdb keeps in-frame clones, though not all of them. Of about 30,000 clones in the sample, around 76% are singletons; the top ten hold about 2%. Sequenced: CD4+ T cells from blood buffy coats. Source of these receptors: a human donor in good health. Each CDR3 is given with its conserved first and last residue. Each record gives: V gene, J gene, D gene, clone size, CDR3 DNA, CDR3 protein. A D gene is named only where the DNA matches it firmly. Rows may omit the clone size; those that give it use once, few, many or a size class.

v_call: TRBV7-2; j_call: TRBJ1-3; d_call: TRBD1; clone_size: -; cdr3_nt: TGTGCCAGCAGCCACGGACAGGGGATGCCTGGAAACACCATATATTTT; cdr3_aa: CASSHGQGMPGNTIYF
v_call: TRBV27; j_call: TRBJ2-2; d_call: -; clone_size: -; cdr3_nt: TGTGCCAGCGGCGGGGCGGGAACCGGGGAGCTGTTTTTT; cdr3_aa: CASGGAGTGELFF
v_call: TRBV18; j_call: TRBJ1-1; d_call: -; clone_size: -; cdr3_nt: TGTGCCAGCTCACCACAGGGAGGGACGAGGACTGAAGCTTTCTTT; cdr3_aa: CASSPQGGTRTEAFF
v_call: TRBV2; j_call: TRBJ1-4; d_call: -; clone_size: -; cdr3_nt: TGTGCCAGCAGGGTGTATTCAGCTAATGAAAAACTGTTTTTT; cdr3_aa: CASRVYSANEKLFF
v_call: TRBV4-1; j_call: TRBJ1-5; d_call: -; clone_size: -; cdr3_nt: TGCGCCAGCAGCCAAGATAGGGACCATCAGCCCCAGCATTTT; cdr3_aa: CASSQDRDHQPQHF
v_call: TRBV7-6; j_call: TRBJ2-1; d_call: -; clone_size: once; cdr3_nt: TGTGCCAGCAGTGCGGGACCCAGAGGGGAGCAGTTCTTC; cdr3_aa: CASSAGPRGEQFF
v_call: TRBV19; j_call: TRBJ1-5; d_call: -; clone_size: few; cdr3_nt: TGTGCCAGTAGCCGGGAAAGTGCAGGCCCCACTAGCAATCAGCCCCAGCATTTT; cdr3_aa: CASSRESAGPTSNQPQHF
v_call: TRBV12-5; j_call: TRBJ2-3; d_call: TRBD1; clone_size: -; cdr3_nt: TGTGCTAGTGCCCCCCCGGGACAGCTCACAGATACGCAGTATTTT; cdr3_aa: CASAPPGQLTDTQYF
v_call: TRBV7-9; j_call: TRBJ2-5; d_call: -; clone_size: -; cdr3_nt: TGTGCCAGCAGCTGGCCAACAGGCATAGGGGTGGCGTGGCAAGAGACCCAGTACTTC; cdr3_aa: CASSWPTGIGVAWQETQYF
v_call: TRBV9; j_call: TRBJ1-6; d_call: TRBD1; clone_size: -; cdr3_nt: TGTGCCAGCAGCGTATCCCCAGGGGGGAATTCACCCCTCCACTTT; cdr3_aa: CASSVSPGGNSPLHF
v_call: TRBV5-1; j_call: TRBJ1-5; d_call: -; clone_size: once; cdr3_nt: TGCGCCAGCAGCTGGGGGGGAGCTAGCAATCAGCCCCAGCATTTT; cdr3_aa: CASSWGGASNQPQHF
v_call: TRBV6-1; j_call: TRBJ2-7; d_call: -; clone_size: -; cdr3_nt: TGTGCCAGCAGTTACGGGCGCGAGCAGTACTTC; cdr3_aa: CASSYGREQYF
v_call: TRBV2; j_call: TRBJ2-1; d_call: -; clone_size: -; cdr3_nt: TGTGCCAGCAGCGCAGCTAGCGTTATCCCCTACAATGAGCAGTTCTTC; cdr3_aa: CASSAASVIPYNEQFF
v_call: TRBV7-8; j_call: TRBJ2-5; d_call: -; clone_size: -; cdr3_nt: TGTGCCAGCAGCTCCGGGACCGGACAAGAGACCCAGTACTTC; cdr3_aa: CASSSGTGQETQYF
v_call: TRBV7-3; j_call: TRBJ2-5; d_call: TRBD2; clone_size: -; cdr3_nt: TGTGCCAGCAGCCCCCAGGCGGGAGCCACAGAGACCCAGTACTTC; cdr3_aa: CASSPQAGATETQYF
v_call: TRBV4-3; j_call: TRBJ2-1; d_call: -; clone_size: -; cdr3_nt: TGCGCCAGCAGCCAAGATCCGGGGATCTCCTACAATGAGCAGTTCTTC; cdr3_aa: CASSQDPGISYNEQFF
v_call: TRBV6-5; j_call: TRBJ2-5; d_call: TRBD1; clone_size: -; cdr3_nt: TGTGCCAGCAGTTTTGGACAGGGTCAACCCCAAGAGACCCAGTACTTC; cdr3_aa: CASSFGQGQPQETQYF
v_call: TRBV30; j_call: TRBJ1-2; d_call: -; clone_size: -; cdr3_nt: TGTGCCTGGAGGGCTGGGGGAGGCTACACCTTC; cdr3_aa: CAWRAGGGYTF
v_call: TRBV30; j_call: TRBJ1-2; d_call: -; clone_size: few; cdr3_nt: TGTGCCTCCCCGGACACCCGGAGGGGCTACACCTTC; cdr3_aa: CASPDTRRGYTF
v_call: TRBV7-3; j_call: TRBJ1-1; d_call: -; clone_size: -; cdr3_nt: TGTGCCAGCAGCATTAACTGGCTGAACACTGAAGCTTTCTTT; cdr3_aa: CASSINWLNTEAFF
v_call: TRBV7-2; j_call: TRBJ1-1; d_call: TRBD1; clone_size: few; cdr3_nt: TGTGCCAGCGGCCGGGACAGGGAGGCTGAAGCTTTCTTT; cdr3_aa: CASGRDREAEAFF
v_call: TRBV30; j_call: TRBJ2-7; d_call: -; clone_size: once; cdr3_nt: TGTGCCTGGACTAGCGCAACCTACGAGCAGTACTTC; cdr3_aa: CAWTSATYEQYF
v_call: TRBV10-2; j_call: TRBJ2-2; d_call: TRBD1; clone_size: few; cdr3_nt: TGCGCCAGCACCGAGTGGACAGGGGGCACCGGGGAGCTGTTTTTT; cdr3_aa: CASTEWTGGTGELFF
v_call: TRBV19; j_call: TRBJ2-6; d_call: -; clone_size: -; cdr3_nt: TGTGCCAGTACCCCGGTGGGGGCGGGGGCCAACGTCCTGACTTTC; cdr3_aa: CASTPVGAGANVLTF
v_call: TRBV9; j_call: TRBJ1-3; d_call: TRBD1; clone_size: -; cdr3_nt: TGTGCCAGCAGCGCCTTGACAGGGGTTGGAAACACCATATATTTT; cdr3_aa: CASSALTGVGNTIYF
v_call: TRBV19; j_call: TRBJ2-2; d_call: TRBD2; clone_size: -; cdr3_nt: TGTGCCAGTAGTGTAACGGGACTAGTCACCGGGGAGCTGTTTTTT; cdr3_aa: CASSVTGLVTGELFF
v_call: TRBV6-5; j_call: TRBJ2-1; d_call: -; clone_size: -; cdr3_nt: TGTGCCAGCAGTCTAGACAGGTCTAAAGGGCAGTTCTTC; cdr3_aa: CASSLDRSKGQFF
v_call: TRBV11-3; j_call: TRBJ2-3; d_call: -; clone_size: -; cdr3_nt: TGTGCCAGCAGCTCAGGATTATACGGGGGCACAGATACGCAGTATTTT; cdr3_aa: CASSSGLYGGTDTQYF